The entry below describes one T cell receptor (beta chain). No cognate antigen has been identified for it. Per-base quality was not reported, and no clone a single base away is much larger than it. The source of the sample is a study of cytomegalovirus exposure and HLA in healthy donors (dated by TCRdb to the late 2010s). Describing the broader study: An earlier analysis of roughly 570 of the donors reported about 260 Gb of sequence data and around 110 million unique TCR beta sequences obtained from roughly 180 million T cells. Every repertoire in the discovery cohort had been generated on one and the same sequencing platform. To study patterns of TCR occurrence, a later analysis re-analyzed previously published TCR beta repertoires from hundreds of donors and added high-resolution HLA genotyping. HLA typing covered class I and class II loci at four-digit resolution. The number of typed donors differed by locus: about 620-640 for A, B, C, DRB1 and DQB1; some 540 for DQA1; roughly 600 for DPA1; and roughly 470 for DPB1. An early release covering about 600 HLA-typed donors comprised roughly 300 gigabases of sequencing data and 65 million to 100 million unique TCR sequences. A handful of DR-DQ haplotypes were handled as single units for association and clustering because linkage in the cohort was strong. To predict cytomegalovirus infection status, the study brought together high-throughput TCR immunosequencing, statistical association of individual TCRs with disease status, and machine learning. In the later analysis, no new phenotypic data were used to find candidate immune exposures; instead, reliance was placed on TCR beta sequences and their occurrence across donors. The study used immunosequencing to profile the T cell repertoires of several hundred subjects and linked those repertoires to cytomegalovirus serostatus. The aim of the study was to test whether cataloging public T cell receptors could identify signatures of past pathogen exposure. In an earlier analysis of 500 to 650 of the donors, high-throughput TCR beta sequencing was used to judge whether each TCR beta V gene segment behaved as functional or pseudogenic. Donor age, sex, ethnicity and CMV serostatus were compiled together with the repertoire data. Among some 410 genotyped donors of the cohort, an average of around 240,000 unique TCR beta nucleotide sequences were sequenced per donor, approximately 20% of them non-productive. Along with the approximately 700-subject first cohort, a separate validation cohort of over 90 different subjects was used. A later genetic analysis used genome-wide SNP genotypes for about three fifths of the 666 donors, treating that subset as a discovery cohort. Of the 398 genotyped donors, 81% were placed in the genetic ancestry cluster associated with self-reported Caucasian donors.

The cohort comprised 550 to 700 healthy bone marrow donors. Cohort members were all nominally healthy when sampled, although unrecorded immune exposures were likely present. The donor was CMV seronegative and belonged to the group of around 400 seronegative cohort members. A peripheral blood sample was provided by each donor, and peripheral blood mononuclear cells were used for TCR beta sequencing. The Qiagen DNeasy Blood Extraction Kit was used to extract genomic DNA from the blood cell samples. Based on the germline V gene, the CDR1 and CDR2 sequences are KGHSH and LQKENI. At the junction V is shortened by 6 bases and J by 8 bases; bases outside the gene matches: 6. The CDR3 runs 12 residues from the cysteine to the phenylalanine. CDR3 DNA is the only sequence kept; it has 36 bases, read in frame from the first base. Overall study outcomes, separate from this receptor: The presence/absence analyses assumed that sequencing depth was roughly uniform across donors, and that assumption may not be true. Because HLA typing was unavailable for some donors at each locus, only the typed subset was used in association tests. According to a later analysis, parvovirus B19, influenza, CMV and Epstein-Barr virus appeared linked to several top co-occurrence clusters. In an earlier analysis of approximately 590 of the donors, most TCR beta V segments were observed in productive rearrangements about 87% or about 30% of the time, broadly matching IMGT annotations. In vitro tests confirmed that a few of the cytomegalovirus-associated TCR beta chains recognize cytomegalovirus antigens. Compared with equally common non-associated chains, HLA-associated TCR beta chains in a later analysis were more clonally expanded and had lower generation probabilities. Compared with the roughly 670-donor mean, donors in an Asian-associated ancestry cluster had fewer N-insertions in productive TCRs, according to a later genetic analysis. In this cohort, only TCR beta chains were sequenced, and detectable features were limited by the absence of alpha or paired-chain data. At a false discovery rate of 0.05, a later analysis linked some 17,000 TCR beta sequences to specific HLA alleles. The authors suggested that the approach could potentially be extended to other disease states and immunological phenotypes. When HLA alleles, especially DR and DQ, strongly co-occurred, attributing TCR associations to individual alleles was difficult. Linkage disequilibrium might explain the correlated functional status among segregating V segments, but an unknown experimental factor could not be excluded. Because counts were too low, fewer than 20 rarely observed V segments, including chromosome 9 orphons, were excluded from the earlier analysis of several hundred of the donors. A later analysis found that TCR association rates varied across HLA loci, with DRB1 alleles showing the most associated TCRs and HLA-C alleles the fewest. The classifier was reported to diagnose cytomegalovirus status with high specificity and sensitivity in both the original cohort and the validation cohort. A total of fewer than 200 TCR beta chains were listed by the study as associated with cytomegalovirus. In a later analysis, most CMV-associated TCR beta chains were found to appear HLA-restricted, with HLA associations seemingly driven largely by CMV exposure. Some IMGT-functional V segments, including TRBV6-2 and TRBV6-3, could not be distinguished by the 87-base-pair reads and were therefore excluded. An association between a missense DCLRE1C variant and V-gene and J-gene trimming of TCR beta chains was found in a later genetic analysis and replicated in an independent cohort. A further reported finding was that TCR beta sequences accurately predicted the HLA-A and HLA-B alleles for most subjects in the first cohort. A cluster of highly shared sequence variants was judged likely to be a technical artifact of the sequencing pipeline. Immune exposure information for the cohort was limited to CMV serostatus. While some public TCRs were present in many individuals, most TCR sequences turned up only very rarely across donors.

The library was obtained by the immunoSEQ multiplex PCR assay. A mixture of 60 forward primers for TCR Vbeta segments and 13 reverse primers for TCR Jbeta segments was used in the multiplex PCR. The CDR3 region of rearranged TCR beta genes was amplified from genomic DNA with a multiplex PCR assay. On the Illumina HiSeq System, the amplified TCR beta libraries were sequenced as 87-base-pair reads. For the original study's pipeline: In a later analysis, tens of millions of unique TCR beta chains were counted across the roughly 700 repertoires, and roughly 10 million of these chains were shared by at least two donors. Raw reads were error-corrected and collapsed into unique sequences with a nearest-neighbor algorithm that merged closely related sequences to remove PCR and sequencing errors. V, D and J gene segments were assigned by aligning CDR3 sequences to IMGT reference sequences. For a sequence to be retained, a match of at least six nucleotides to both a V gene segment and a J gene segment was required. A rearrangement was called productive if the CDR3 had no stop codons and remained in frame with V and J, and every other rearrangement was called non-productive. Following IMGT convention, CDR3 was defined as the stretch from the second conserved V-encoded cysteine up to the conserved J-encoded phenylalanine. Sequences without an unambiguous match to a single V gene segment were excluded from the earlier analysis of approximately 560 of the donors. An earlier analysis of several hundred of the donors called V segments functional above 56.7% productive rearrangements and segregating when the between-donor standard deviation exceeded 5%. To diagnose cytomegalovirus status from the catalog of TCR beta chain sequences, a statistical classification framework was built. In a later analysis, V and J genes were assigned by comparing TCR nucleotide sequences against IMGT/GENE-DB human TR gene sequences. A later analysis assigned CDR3 sequences and most-parsimonious VDJ recombination scenarios with the TCRdist pipeline. In a later analysis, each TCR beta chain was defined by its CDR3 amino acid sequence together with its V-gene family, and reads lacking a unique V-gene family were excluded. As a way to deal with suspected cross-contamination and a sequencing artifact, a later analysis dropped more than 500 nucleotide sequences that were highly shared and had low generation probability. For each public chain, a later analysis derived a clonal expansion index from normalized ranks of inferred template counts within each repertoire. In a later analysis, generation probabilities were computed with a VDJ recombination model fitted to out-of-frame rearrangements, and the resulting probabilities were checked against IGoR. In a later analysis, TCR-TCR, TCR-HLA and TCR-CMV co-occurrence was scored with hypergeometric tests, and a repertoire-size bias correction was applied to TCR pairs. To estimate false discovery rates, a later analysis permuted the HLA or CMV assignments 20 times. In a later analysis, co-occurring TCRs were grouped with DBSCAN, and TCRdist sequence similarity was added when clustering was performed within HLA-allele-positive subsets. For co-occurrence clustering, repertoires with fewer than 30,000 or more than 120,000 public chains were excluded, along with roughly five repertoires with anomalous nucleotide sharing. TCRdb retrieved this table from immuneACCESS and kept in-frame rearrangements only. Not all clones are present; in checked studies, unresolved V genes account for under half, and no reason is known for the remainder. V, J and clone size were drawn from that table, and D and trimming were deduced from the DNA. In this sample the table shows over 150,000 clones, around 85% of which occur a single time. 0.75% to 0.95% of the sample goes to the ten largest clones.

This receptor was taken from a woman aged 25 to 39 in good health and CMV-seronegative. Sequences were obtained from PBMCs. The chain is made from TRBV18 and TRBJ1-1, and TRBD1 aligns with 7 junction nucleotides. The CDR3 has the sequence CASSDRVLEAFF. The nucleotide sequence is given as TGTGCCAGCTCTGACAGGGTTTTAGAAGCTTTCTTT.